The text below deals with one T cell receptor (beta chain). Method: immunoSEQ multiplex PCR; TCRdb's copy keeps in-frame clones and lacks some. The sample shows over 150,000 clones, 94% of them seen only once. This sample was included in a study of control samples from healthy donors and cancer patients. Germline CDR1 reads SGHTA; CDR2 reads FQGNSA. This CDR3 region has 15 residues. J lost 7 bases, V lost 5 bases, and 10 bases had no gene match. Specimen: blood. The V call is TRBV7-2, the J call TRBJ1-5; TRBD1 matches 8 bases. The TCR sequence derives from a man aged 35 to 55 in good health. CDR3 region: CASSPAGGIKQPQHF. CDR3 coding DNA: TGTGCCAGCAGCCCGGCAGGGGGCATAAAACAGCCCCAGCATTTT.